This T cell receptor beta chain was identified in a study of cytomegalovirus exposure and HLA in healthy donors. The method was immunoSEQ multiplex PCR; TCRdb's version includes in-frame clones alone and lacks a portion of them. The profile shows 170,000 or so clones, 80% to 85% of them singletons. V was clipped by 4 bases and J by 3 bases, with 15 bases between them. The germline CDR1 and CDR2 sequences are SGHDT and YYEEEE. The CDR3 has 15 amino acids. Study-wide points: Cytomegalovirus association was assigned to 170 or so TCR beta chains. A later analysis found first-cohort TCR clusters tended to co-occur in the 95 to 150 validation repertoires.

This clone was observed a single time. Its antigen is still unknown. The chain carries TRBV5-6 and TRBJ2-3; possibly TRBD1 for D (6 bases). Input material: PBMCs. The clonotype originates from a woman aged 18 to 35 in good health and CMV-seropositive. The DNA for the CDR3 is TGTGCCAGCAGCCCGACCGGGACATCGACAGATACGCAGTATTTT. This encodes CASSPTGTSTDTQYF. Supplemented by reference TRBV5-6 and TRBJ2-3, the full variable domain reads DAGVTQSPTHLIKTRGQQVTLRCSPKSGHDTVSWYQQALGQGPQFIFQYYEEEERQRGNFPDRFSGHQFPNYSSELNVNALLLGDSALYLCASSPTGTSTDTQYFGPGTRLTVL.